The present T cell receptor beta chain was sequenced within a study of shared clonotypes between healthy human individuals. Trimming cost V 7 bases and J 6 bases; bases outside gene matches: 12. Germline-derived CDR1 and CDR2 are MNHNS and SASEGT. The CDR3 has 15 residues. Clones were read by immunoSEQ multiplex PCR, and TCRdb kept only the in-frame ones, dropping some. The sample holds around 2,000,000 clones, roughly 96% seen once. Input material: naive CD4+ T cells sorted from blood. Subset specified: CD45RA+ positively selected. The chain is built from TRBV6-1 and TRBJ1-5; 7 nucleotides line up with TRBD1. This receptor was taken from a man aged 18 to 30 in good health. The CDR3 bases are TGTGCCAGCACTAACGTACAGGGGCTACTTCAGCCCCAGCATTTT. Translation: CASTNVQGLLQPQHF.